This paragraph covers one TCR beta chain sequence. The entry originates in a study of control samples from healthy donors and cancer patients. Germline loops: CDR1 MNHEY, CDR2 SMNVEV (reference sequence). Trimming took 6 bases from V and 7 from J, leaving 12 bases between them. The CDR3 covers 13 residues. Profiling relied on immunoSEQ multiplex PCR, and the TCRdb table lists in-frame clones only, not all of them. This table holds about 120,000 clones, approximately 87% found once. Specimen: blood. The V and J genes are TRBV27 and TRBJ1-4; unclear D gene. This sequence originates from a man aged 25 to 40 in good health. CDR3 coding DNA: TGTGCCAGCAGCATTAAAATGGGTGAAAAACTGTTTTTT. Protein: CASSIKMGEKLFF.